These 18 T cell receptor beta chains were sequenced from one sample in a study of cytomegalovirus exposure and HLA in healthy donors. Vbeta (60) and Jbeta (13) primers were used in the PCR. Here immunoSEQ multiplex PCR was the method, and the copy in TCRdb shows in-frame clones only, minus some. The sample has hundreds of thousands of clones; approximately 84% are singletons. The sample comprised PBMCs. The source of these receptors is a girl aged 2-9 years in good health and CMV-seronegative.

This chain uses TRBV19 with TRBJ1-2, with a weak D call TRBD1 (5 bases). The CDR3 has 16 residues. Germline-derived CDR1 and CDR2 are LNHDA and SQIVND (reference sequence). Trimming pared 5 bases from V and 0 bases from J, leaving 16 bases between. The CDR3 bases are TGTGCCAGTAGTCCCGGGACTTCGGTCGCTAACTATGGCTACACCTTC. The encoded protein is CASSPGTSVANYGYTF.

The CDR3: CAWSVGGMTDTQYF. As DNA, the CDR3 is TGTGCCTGGAGTGTTGGGGGGATGACAGATACGCAGTATTTT. The V and J genes are TRBV30 and TRBJ2-3; D is possibly TRBD2 (6 bases). CDR1 and CDR2 (germline): GTSNPN, SVGIG (reference sequence). The CDR3 contains 14 residues. Deletions cut 0 bases from V and 3 bases from J, with 10 bases between.

The CDR3, as DNA: TGTGCCACCGGCATCCGGGACATAGGGGGCTACACCTTC. Its translation is CATGIRDIGGYTF. The rearrangement links TRBV15 to TRBJ1-2, with D possibly being TRBD1 (6 bases). Germline-derived CDR1 and CDR2 are LNHNV and YYDKDF (reference sequence). Trimming stripped 8 bases from V and 8 bases from J, with 18 bases between. The CDR3 is made up of 13 amino acids.

This sequence joins TRBV4-1 and TRBJ1-1; TRBD1 is a possible D gene (5 bases). The CDR3 loop spans 14 amino acids. V was pared by 1 base and J by 0 bases, with 6 bases between. From germline, CDR1 is MGHRA and CDR2 YSYEKL. The CDR3: CASSQGTLNTEAFF. The CDR3 region has the DNA TGCGCCAGCAGCCAAGGGACACTGAACACTGAAGCTTTCTTT.

This chain uses TRBV5-1 with TRBJ2-5, with 11 bases matching TRBD1. The V gene's germline CDR1 is SGHRS and CDR2 YFSETQ. V gave up 4 bases and J gave up 11 bases; unmatched junction bases: 10. CDR3 length equals 14 residues. The CDR3 coding sequence is TGCGCCAGCAGCCCCGGACAGGGGGCATATGAGCAGTACTTC. Translated, it gives CASSPGQGAYEQYF.

The chain recombines TRBV30 with TRBJ1-5; D is unresolved. Trimming took 1 base from V and 0 from J, leaving 10 bases between them. Germline lookup yields CDR1 GTSNPN and CDR2 SVGIG (reference sequence). The CDR3 has 15 amino acids. The CDR3 region has the DNA TGTGCCTGGAGTGCCACCTTAGTTAGCAATCAGCCCCAGCATTTT. Encoded protein: CAWSATLVSNQPQHF.

The chain links TRBV5-1 to TRBJ1-4, with 7 bases aligning to TRBD1. From germline, CDR1 is SGHRS and CDR2 YFSETQ. With 3 bases clipped from V and 0 bases from J, the junction kept 5 bases outside the gene matches. The CDR3 loop spans 16 amino acids. The chain's CDR3 is CASSWDSRPTNEKLFF. CDR3 DNA sequence: TGCGCCAGCAGCTGGGACAGCCGGCCAACTAATGAAAAACTGTTTTTT.

The rearrangement links TRBV5-1 to TRBJ2-2, with D tentatively TRBD2 (6 bases). This CDR3 comprises 15 residues. Germline CDR1 is SGHRS and CDR2 is YFSETQ. The V end was cut by 4 bases, the J end by 4 bases, with 14 bases between. The CDR3 is CASSVRVGGTGELFF. Here the CDR3 DNA reads TGCGCCAGCAGCGTCAGGGTGGGGGGCACCGGGGAGCTGTTTTTT.

This clone was counted a few times. The chain combines TRBV6-5 with TRBJ1-1; TRBD1 aligns across 8 bases. The CDR3 length is 13 residues. J lost 1 base, V lost 5 bases, and 0 bases had no gene match. Germline V gene lookup returns CDR1 MNHEY and CDR2 SVGAGI. This chain's CDR3 is CASSGQGNTEAFF. CDR3 coding DNA: TGTGCCAGCAGTGGACAGGGGAACACTGAAGCTTTCTTT.

The rearrangement uses TRBV11-3 and TRBJ1-1; D call uncertain. The germline CDR1 and CDR2 sequences are SGHNT and YENEEA. V was cut by 0 bases and J by 2 bases, with 4 bases left in between. This CDR3 is built from 13 residues. The chain's CDR3 is CASSLESNTEAFF. DNA for the CDR3: TGTGCCAGCAGCTTAGAATCAAACACTGAAGCTTTCTTT.

V and J are TRBV2 and TRBJ2-3, with D possibly TRBD2 on 7 matching bases. Germline V gene data show CDR1 as SNHLY and CDR2 as FYNNEI. V lost 8 bases to trimming and J lost 4 bases, with 10 bases between them. The CDR3 is 12 amino acids. CDR3 in DNA: TGTGCCAGCGAGGGGGGGGCAGATACGCAGTATTTT. Translation: CASEGGADTQYF.

V gene TRBV5-1 combines with J gene TRBJ2-7; 8 bases fit TRBD1. Trimming removed 3 bases from V and 2 bases from J; junction bases left unmatched: 4. The germline gives CDR1 SGHRS, CDR2 YFSETQ. The CDR3 length is 14 residues. CDR3 DNA: TGCGCCAGCAGCTGGACAGGGAAAGCCTACGAGCAGTACTTC. It translates to CASSWTGKAYEQYF.

The genes are TRBV6-5 and TRBJ2-7; D is perhaps TRBD2 (6 bases). Trimming shortened V by 2 bases and J by 4 bases, and 15 bases separated the two germline ends. Germline V gene lookup returns CDR1 MNHEY and CDR2 SVGAGI. The CDR3 consists of 15 residues. As DNA, the CDR3 is TGTGCCAGCAGTTACGTAGCGGTCGGGGGTTACGAGCAGTACTTC. Residues: CASSYVAVGGYEQYF.

This chain links TRBV5-1 with TRBJ2-7, with D unclear. In germline, CDR1 is SGHRS, CDR2 YFSETQ. V was cut by 5 bases and J by 0 bases, with 9 bases left in between. The CDR3 spans 13 residues. CDR3 DNA sequence: TGCGCCAGCAGTGTCTTTAGCTCCTACGAGCAGTACTTC. Protein product: CASSVFSSYEQYF.

The chain combines TRBV23-1 with TRBJ1-1, with TRBD1 as a possible D gene (6 bases). TRBV23-1 is an ORF, with its function uncertain. CDR3 length equals 15 residues. V lost 3 bases to trimming and J lost 5 bases, with 16 bases between them. CDR3 coding DNA: TGCGCCAGCAGTCAGGACGACAGGTCGGGAACTGAAGCTTTCTTT. Its protein product is CASSQDDRSGTEAFF.

This clone was recorded only once. V usage is TRBV20-1 and J usage is TRBJ1-1; a weak D match, TRBD1 (6 bases). The CDR3 extends over 10 amino acids. Germline V gene sequence: CDR1 DFQATT, CDR2 SNEGSKA (reference sequence). CDR3 region: CHRENTEAFF. The CDR3 bases are TGCCACAGGGAAAACACTGAAGCTTTCTTT.

The CDR3 bases are TGTGCCAGCAGCTTGGAGAGACTTGACGAGCAGTACTTC. Translated: CASSLERLDEQYF. The chain links TRBV5-6 to TRBJ2-7; D is undetermined. V was shortened by 0 bases and J by 5 bases, with 9 bases between the two germline ends. The germline gives CDR1 SGHDT, CDR2 YYEEEE. The CDR3 sequence is 13 residues long.

This chain joins TRBV4-1 and TRBJ1-1; 11 bases align to TRBD1. The V and J ends lost 6 bases and 2 bases, in that order; junction bases with no gene match: 8. CDR3 length: 16 residues. The germline V gene has CDR1 MGHRA and CDR2 YSYEKL. The CDR3 is CASSSGQGAANTEAFF. DNA for the CDR3: TGCGCCAGCAGTTCCGGACAGGGGGCGGCAAACACTGAAGCTTTCTTT.